The entry that follows covers one T cell receptor (beta chain) sequence. The data were taken from a study of blood T cell repertoires in COVID-19. Source study methods: Reference gene primer amplification gave estimated nucleated cell counts. Sequencing used immunoSEQ multiplex PCR; TCRdb keeps in-frame clones, though not all of them. That table furnishes V, J and clone size, whereas the DNA furnished D and trimming. Of about 150,000 clones listed, roughly 78% are singletons. CDR3 size: 13 residues. With 1 base removed from V and 8 bases from J, the gap between germline ends came to 8 bases. This sequence was found in a man older than 75 with acute or convalescent COVID-19. Source material: peripheral blood. The rearrangement joins TRBV12-3 or TRBV12-4 to TRBJ1-4; maybe TRBD1 (6 bases). The chain's CDR3 is CASSLDRAEKLFF. CDR3 nucleotide sequence: TGTGCCAGCAGTTTAGACAGGGCGGAAAAACTGTTTTTT.